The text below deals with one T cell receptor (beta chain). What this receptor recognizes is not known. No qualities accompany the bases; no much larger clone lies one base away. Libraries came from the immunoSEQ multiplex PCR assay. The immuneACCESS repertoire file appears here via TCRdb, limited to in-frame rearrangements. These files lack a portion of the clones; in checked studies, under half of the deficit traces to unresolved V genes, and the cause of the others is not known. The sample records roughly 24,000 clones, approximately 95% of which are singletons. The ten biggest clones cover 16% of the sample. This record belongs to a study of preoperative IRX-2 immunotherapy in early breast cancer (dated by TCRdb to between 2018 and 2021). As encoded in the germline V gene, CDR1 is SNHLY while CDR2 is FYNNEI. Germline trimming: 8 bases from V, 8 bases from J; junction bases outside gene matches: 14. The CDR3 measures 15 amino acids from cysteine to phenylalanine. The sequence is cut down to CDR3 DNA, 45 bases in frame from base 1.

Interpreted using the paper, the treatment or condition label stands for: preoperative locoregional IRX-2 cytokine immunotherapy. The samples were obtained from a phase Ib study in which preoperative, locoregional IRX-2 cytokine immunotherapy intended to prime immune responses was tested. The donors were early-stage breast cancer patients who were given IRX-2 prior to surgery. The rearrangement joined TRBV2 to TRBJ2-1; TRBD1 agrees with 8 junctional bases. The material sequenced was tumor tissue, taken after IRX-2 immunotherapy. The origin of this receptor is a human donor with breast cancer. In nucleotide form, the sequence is TGTGCCAGCGAAAGGGGCCGGGACAGGATCGATGAGCAGTTCTTC. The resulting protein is CASERGRDRIDEQFF.